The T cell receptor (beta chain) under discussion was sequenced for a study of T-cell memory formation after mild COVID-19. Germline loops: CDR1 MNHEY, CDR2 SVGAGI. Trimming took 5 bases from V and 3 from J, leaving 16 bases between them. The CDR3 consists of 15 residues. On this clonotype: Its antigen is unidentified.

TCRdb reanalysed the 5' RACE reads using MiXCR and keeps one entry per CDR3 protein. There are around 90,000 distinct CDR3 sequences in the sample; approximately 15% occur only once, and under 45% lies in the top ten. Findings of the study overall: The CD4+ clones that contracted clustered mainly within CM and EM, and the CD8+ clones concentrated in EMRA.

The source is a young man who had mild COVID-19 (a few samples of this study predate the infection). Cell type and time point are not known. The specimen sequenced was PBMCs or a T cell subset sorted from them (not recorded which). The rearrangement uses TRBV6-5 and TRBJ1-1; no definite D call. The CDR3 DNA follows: TGTGCCAGCAGTGTGCTAACACTAAGGGACACTGAAGCTTTCTTT. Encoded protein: CASSVLTLRDTEAFF.